The clone carrying this T cell receptor (beta chain) was seen a few times. In the original processing: Amplification with reference gene primers provided the estimates of nucleated cell counts. Sequenced by immunoSEQ multiplex PCR; TCRdb stores in-frame clones only, minus some. V and J calls plus clone size are reproduced from that table; the DNA served to infer D and trimming. Among about 140,000 clones listed, about three quarters were seen once. This sample was included in a study of blood T cell repertoires in COVID-19. Study context: The United States, Italy and Spain supplied acute and convalescent COVID-19 samples. The analysed material was cDNA or gDNA that came from T cells, B-cell-depleted T cells, or PBMCs.

CDR3 length: 17 amino acids. Trimming at V came to 5 bases and at J to 2 bases, leaving 12 bases not matched to a gene. Germline V lookup: CDR1 MDHEN, CDR2 SYDVKM. The V gene is TRBV28, the J gene TRBJ2-3, with TRBD1 matching over 8 bases. The specimen sequenced was peripheral blood. The sequence was obtained from a man aged 45 to 65 with acute or convalescent COVID-19. In nucleotides, the CDR3 is TGTGCCAGCAGTATACTATCGACAGGGGCCCTCACAGATACGCAGTATTTT. Encoded protein: CASSILSTGALTDTQYF.